One and the same sample provided the 21 T cell receptor beta chains below, sequenced in a study of blood T cell repertoires in COVID-19. Some clones are missing from TCRdb's copy, which holds only in-frame ones; the method was immunoSEQ multiplex PCR. Counted here are 150,000 to 200,000 clones, around 80% occurring once; the ten biggest clones make up roughly 12%. Sequenced sample: peripheral blood. Every receptor here comes from a woman at least 80 years old with COVID-19, enrolled during active disease.

The chain uses TRBV2 and TRBJ2-2, with 8 bases fitting TRBD1. Germline values: CDR1 SNHLY, CDR2 FYNNEI. The CDR3 loop spans 15 amino acids. With 6 bases clipped from V and 6 bases from J, the junction kept 9 bases outside the gene matches. CDR3 region: CASSYDRGRAGELFF. The CDR3 nucleotides are TGTGCCAGCAGCTATGACAGGGGCCGGGCCGGGGAGCTGTTTTTT.

The chain links TRBV5-1 to TRBJ1-6; TRBD1 agrees at 10 bases. Germline assignment: CDR1 SGHRS and CDR2 YFSETQ. The CDR3 has 14 residues. V trimming: 5 bases; J trimming: 8 bases; junction bases outside the gene matches: 4. This CDR3 reads CASRTGTGDSPLHF. The CDR3 coding sequence is TGCGCCAGCAGGACCGGGACAGGGGATTCACCCCTCCACTTT.

This clone was seen many times. The chain links TRBV7-2 to TRBJ2-7; 8 bases are shared with TRBD1. The CDR3 runs to 14 residues. Germline V gene data show CDR1 as SGHTA and CDR2 as FQGNSA. V dropped 5 bases and J dropped 4; count of bases not matched to a gene: 7. CDR3 loop: CASSRDRRTYEQYF. DNA of the CDR3: TGTGCCAGCAGCCGGGACAGGCGCACATACGAGCAGTACTTC. Drawing the rest from reference TRBV7-2 and TRBJ2-7, the complete variable domain is GAGVSQSPSNKVTEKGKDVELRCDPISGHTALYWYRQSLGQGLEFLIYFQGNSAPDKSGLPSDRFSAERTGGSVSTLTIQRTQQEDSAVYLCASSRDRRTYEQYFGPGTRLTVT.

The chain is built from TRBV2 and TRBJ1-1; unclear D gene. V lost 6 bases, J lost 5 bases, and 10 bases lay in between. This CDR3 spans 12 amino acids. CDR1 is SNHLY and CDR2 is FYNNEI in the germline V gene. For the CDR3, the DNA is TGTGCCAGCAGCGTTCAGTTTACTGAAGCTTTCTTT. Protein: CASSVQFTEAFF.

V and J are TRBV5-6 and TRBJ1-2, with 7 positions matching TRBD1. The V segment lost 4 bases and the J segment 5 bases; nucleotides outside the gene matches: 2. Germline loops: CDR1 SGHDT, CDR2 YYEEEE. This CDR3 contains 12 residues. The CDR3 spells CASSPGQYGYTF. The CDR3 DNA reads TGTGCCAGCAGCCCGGGACAGTATGGCTACACCTTC. Variable domain in full (rest from reference TRBV5-6 and TRBJ1-2): DAGVTQSPTHLIKTRGQQVTLRCSPKSGHDTVSWYQQALGQGPQFIFQYYEEEERQRGNFPDRFSGHQFPNYSSELNVNALLLGDSALYLCASSPGQYGYTFGSGTRLTVV.

V gene TRBV12-2 combines with J gene TRBJ2-5; the table's D call, TRBD2, has no DNA check behind it. TRBV12-2 is described as a pseudogene. This CDR3 is built from 15 residues. CDR3 sequence: CASRLARPGGETQYF. The CDR3, as DNA: TGTGCAAGTCGCTTAGCCCGCCCGGGGGGAGAGACCCAGTACTTC.

The rearrangement joins TRBV5-1 to TRBJ2-3; 7 bases map to TRBD1. After removal of 5 bases from V and 5 bases from J, the junction contained 8 bases not matched to a gene. CDR1 and CDR2 (germline): SGHRS, YFSETQ. This CDR3 is built from 14 residues. This CDR3 is CASRSPQGVDTQYF. CDR3 DNA: TGCGCCAGCAGATCCCCTCAGGGGGTAGATACGCAGTATTTT.

The rearrangement joins TRBV2 to TRBJ2-1; 9 bases map to TRBD1. Germline CDR1 and CDR2: SNHLY and FYNNEI. Trimming took 7 bases from V and 1 from J; bases not matched to a gene: 2. The CDR3 loop spans 14 amino acids. In DNA, the CDR3 is TGTGCCAGCAAGGGGACAGGGTCCTACAATGAGCAGTTCTTC. Protein: CASKGTGSYNEQFF.

V and J are TRBV28 and TRBJ1-5; 7 positions match TRBD1. Germline V gene sequence: CDR1 MDHEN, CDR2 SYDVKM. The CDR3 covers 16 residues. Trimming took 3 bases from V and 0 from J; bases not matched to a gene: 5. The CDR3 is CASSFGQVGSNQPQHF. The CDR3, as DNA: TGTGCCAGCAGTTTTGGACAGGTCGGTAGCAATCAGCCCCAGCATTTT.

In its sample, this clone was seen a few times. V usage is TRBV7-8 and J usage is TRBJ2-3, with D possibly being TRBD2 (5 bases). CDR3 length equals 17 residues. Germline lookup yields CDR1 SGHVS and CDR2 FQNEAQ. The V end was cut by 0 bases, the J end by 0 bases, with 13 bases between. The CDR3 sequence is CASSLASWRASTDTQYF. For the CDR3, the DNA is TGTGCCAGCAGCTTAGCCTCATGGCGGGCAAGCACAGATACGCAGTATTTT.

The chain combines TRBV5-1 with TRBJ2-3, with D unresolved. V was clipped by 0 bases and J by 0 bases, with 14 bases between them. Germline CDR1 reads SGHRS; CDR2 reads YFSETQ. The CDR3 loop spans 17 amino acids. In DNA, the CDR3 is TGCGCCAGCAGCTTGGCCCAGGCAGTGCCTAGCACAGATACGCAGTATTTT. The encoded protein is CASSLAQAVPSTDTQYF.

The gene calls are TRBV20-1 and TRBJ2-3; possible D gene TRBD1, 6 bases. CDR1 DFQATT and CDR2 SNEGSKA come from the germline V gene (reference sequence). This CDR3 region has 14 residues. V lost 3 bases, J lost 2 bases, and 12 bases lay in between. CDR3 residues: CSASFQGNTDTQYF. The CDR3, as DNA: TGCAGTGCTAGTTTCCAGGGGAACACAGATACGCAGTATTTT.

Written as DNA, the CDR3 is TGTGCCAGCAGCTTAGGACTCACTGAAGCTTTCTTT. Amino acid sequence: CASSLGLTEAFF. The rearrangement links TRBV7-9 to TRBJ1-1; D is uncertain. The CDR3 has 12 amino acids. Germline lookup yields CDR1 SEHNR and CDR2 FQNEAQ (reference sequence). V gave up 1 base and J gave up 4 bases, with 4 bases separating them. Complete variable domain (other parts from reference TRBV7-9 and TRBJ1-1): DTGVSQNPRHKITKRGQNVTFRCDPISEHNRLYWYRQTLGQGPEFLTYFQNEAQLEKSRLLSDRFSAERPKGSFSTLEIQRTEQGDSAMYLCASSLGLTEAFFGQGTRLTVV.

The chain combines TRBV5-1 with TRBJ2-7, with a tentative D call TRBD1 (6 bases). The CDR3 sequence is 16 residues long. Germline assignment: CDR1 SGHRS and CDR2 YFSETQ. Between the trimmed V and J ends, which lost 6 bases and 2 bases, there was a span of 21 bases. The CDR3 reads CASKGGAVDTTYEQYF. CDR3 in DNA: TGCGCCAGCAAAGGGGGTGCGGTAGACACTACCTACGAGCAGTACTTC.

The chain joins TRBV19 to TRBJ2-4, with 10 bases identical to TRBD1. The CDR3 totals 17 residues. V gave up 6 bases and J gave up 6 bases; unmatched junction bases: 14. Germline CDR1 and CDR2: LNHDA and SQIVND (reference sequence). The CDR3 reads CASRPPTGGPSGNIQYF. The CDR3 bases are TGTGCCAGTAGACCACCGACAGGGGGCCCGTCAGGAAACATTCAGTACTTC.

The chain's CDR3 is CASGGTFNEKLFF. The DNA of the CDR3 is TGTGCCAGCGGGGGGACTTTTAATGAAAAACTGTTTTTT. The chain joins TRBV2 to TRBJ1-4, with D possibly TRBD1 on 5 matching bases. Between the trimmed V and J ends, which lost 8 bases and 4 bases, there was a span of 11 bases. The CDR3 spans 13 residues. CDR1 and CDR2 from the germline V gene are SNHLY and FYNNEI.

J is TRBJ2-5 and V is TRBV28; the match to TRBD2 covers 10 bases. Trimming removed 6 bases from V and 5 bases from J; junction bases left unmatched: 12. The CDR3 totals 16 residues. The germline V gene has CDR1 MDHEN and CDR2 SYDVKM. For the CDR3, the DNA is TGTGCCAGCAGCAAAGCGGGAGGGCTCCTCCAGGAGACCCAGTACTTC. Translating it yields CASSKAGGLLQETQYF.

This chain links TRBV7-9 with TRBJ2-7, with 7 positions matching TRBD1. Germline CDR1 SEHNR, CDR2 FQNEAQ (reference sequence). This CDR3 spans 14 amino acids. V gave up 3 bases and J gave up 3 bases; unmatched junction bases: 5. The CDR3 DNA reads TGTGCCAGCAGCTTTACAGGGGAGCACTACGAGCAGTACTTC. Amino acids: CASSFTGEHYEQYF.

This clone was observed a single time. CDR3 DNA sequence: TGCAGTGCTAGTTATCGACAAGCAGAGACCCAGTACTTC. Amino acids: CSASYRQAETQYF. The genes are TRBV20-1 and TRBJ2-5; D remains unclear. The CDR3 runs to 13 residues. V gave up 3 bases and J gave up 4 bases, with 12 bases separating them. Germline CDR1 reads DFQATT; CDR2 reads SNEGSKA (reference sequence).

This rearrangement joins TRBV24-1 to TRBJ2-4; TRBD2 matches at 9 bases. J was trimmed by 0 bases and V by 5 bases; bases with no gene match: 7. CDR3 length: 17 residues. CDR1 is KGHDR, CDR2 SFDVKD, per germline. CDR3 nucleotides: TGTGCCACCAGTGCCGCCGGGACTAGCAGAGCCAAAAACATTCAGTACTTC. Translation: CATSAAGTSRAKNIQYF.

The chain recombines TRBV19 with TRBJ2-5, with 7 bases aligning to TRBD1. There are 14 residues in the CDR3. The J segment lost 5 bases and the V segment lost 7 bases, leaving 10 bases of the junction unmatched. Germline loops: CDR1 LNHDA, CDR2 SQIVND (reference sequence). CDR3 sequence (DNA): TGTGCCAGTACCGTGACAGGGAAGAGGGAGACCCAGTACTTC. It specifies CASTVTGKRETQYF.